This entry describes one T cell receptor beta chain. This clonotype was picked up many times. Its cognate antigen has yet to be identified. No per-base quality is available; no much larger clone lies one base away. The treatment or condition label of this sample denotes: allogeneic hematopoietic cell transplantation with graft depleted of TCRalphabeta T cells and CD19 B cells. The children who served as transplant recipients had been given grafts of TCRalphabeta/CD19-depleted allogeneic hematopoietic cells. The data originate from a study of T-cell reconstitution after alpha-beta-depleted transplantation in children listed by TCRdb under 2016. General notes on the study: Using TCR repertoire profiling, the study quantitatively followed how T-cell immune reconstitution unfolded in children after TCRalphabeta/CD19-depleted allogeneic hematopoietic cell transplantation. General conclusions and limits of the study: Hyperexpanded clone frequencies declined over subsequent months; after one year, T-cell counts and TCRbeta diversity were mostly attributed to newly produced T cells. In some patients, high TCRbeta diversity at day 60 was attributed to recipient T cells and intrathymic progenitors that had survived conditioning. About two months after transplant, the apparently early recovery of alphabetaT-cell counts reportedly depended on just several hundred clones that had expanded rapidly and came from non-depleted graft cells.

The germline V gene yields SNHLY for CDR1 and FYNNEI for CDR2. Including the terminal cysteine and phenylalanine, the CDR3 comprises 15 residues. Only CDR3 DNA remains: 45 bases, in frame from the first base. The germline V and J ends show losses of 2 bases and 7 bases respectively, and no gene match explains 4 bases of the junction. The protocol used for the library was PCR. For sequencing, an Illumina HiSeq 2500 was employed. TCR libraries were prepared with molecular barcoding, using unique molecular identifiers to normalize TCRbeta repertoire quantification. TCRdb ran its own pipeline on the public reads, namely fastp trimming at Q25 and MiXCR clone calling, and kept in-frame beta chains. When rows share a CDR3 protein, they turn into one entry using the most common DNA and genes. Present in this sample are a few hundred thousand distinct CDR3 sequences, roughly 25% of which were seen just once. The ten biggest clones cover around 2.5% of the sample.

Recombination linked TRBV2 to TRBJ1-6; 8 central nucleotides agree with TRBD1. The sequence came from a girl aged 2 to 9 with Fanconi anemia, due to receive a stem cell transplant. Specimen: PBMCs, collected before TCRalphabeta/CD19-depleted stem cell transplant. The nucleotide sequence reads TGTGCCAGCAGTGAATGGGGACAGGAGAATTCACCCCTCCACTTT. Translated, it reads CASSEWGQENSPLHF. With the rest looked up from the reference TRBV2 and TRBJ1-6 genes rather than sequenced, the full variable domain is EPEVTQTPSHQVTQMGQEVILRCVPISNHLYFYWYRQILGQKVEFLVSFYNNEISEKSEIFDDQFSVERPDGSNFTLKIRSTKLEDSAMYFCASSEWGQENSPLHFGNGTRLTVT.